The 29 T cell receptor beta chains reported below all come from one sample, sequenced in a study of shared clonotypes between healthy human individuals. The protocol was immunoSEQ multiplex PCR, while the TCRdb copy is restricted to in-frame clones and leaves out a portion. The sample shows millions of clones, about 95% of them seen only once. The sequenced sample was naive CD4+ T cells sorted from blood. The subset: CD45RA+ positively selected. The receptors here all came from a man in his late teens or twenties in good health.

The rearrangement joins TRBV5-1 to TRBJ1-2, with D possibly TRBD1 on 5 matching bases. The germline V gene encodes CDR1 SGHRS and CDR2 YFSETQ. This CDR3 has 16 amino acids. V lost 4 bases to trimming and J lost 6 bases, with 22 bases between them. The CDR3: CASSVSGTVTSNGYTF. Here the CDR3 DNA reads TGCGCCAGCAGCGTCTCCGGGACGGTGACATCCAATGGCTACACCTTC.

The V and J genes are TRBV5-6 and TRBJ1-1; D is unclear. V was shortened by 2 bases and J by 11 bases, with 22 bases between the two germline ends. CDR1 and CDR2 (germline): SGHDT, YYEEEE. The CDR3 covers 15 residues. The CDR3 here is CASSFNWRSGTKAFF. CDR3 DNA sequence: TGTGCCAGCAGCTTTAATTGGCGGAGCGGAACGAAGGCTTTCTTT.

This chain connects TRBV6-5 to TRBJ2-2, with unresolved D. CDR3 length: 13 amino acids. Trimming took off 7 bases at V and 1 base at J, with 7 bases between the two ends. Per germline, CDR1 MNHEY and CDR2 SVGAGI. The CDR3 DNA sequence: TGTGCCAGCATCGACTGGAACACCGGGGAGCTGTTTTTT. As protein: CASIDWNTGELFF.

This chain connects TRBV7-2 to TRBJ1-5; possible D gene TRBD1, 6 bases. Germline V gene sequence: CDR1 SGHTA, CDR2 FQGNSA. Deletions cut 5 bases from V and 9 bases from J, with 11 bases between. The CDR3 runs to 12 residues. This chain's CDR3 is CASSLQGWPQHF. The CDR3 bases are TGTGCCAGCAGCCTACAGGGCTGGCCCCAGCATTTT.

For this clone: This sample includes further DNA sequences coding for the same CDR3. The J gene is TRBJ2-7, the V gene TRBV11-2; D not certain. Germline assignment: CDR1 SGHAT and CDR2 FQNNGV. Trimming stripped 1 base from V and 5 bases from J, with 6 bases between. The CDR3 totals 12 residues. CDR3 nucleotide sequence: TGTGCCAGCAGCTTAGCAGGAAACGAGCAGTACTTC. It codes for CASSLAGNEQYF.

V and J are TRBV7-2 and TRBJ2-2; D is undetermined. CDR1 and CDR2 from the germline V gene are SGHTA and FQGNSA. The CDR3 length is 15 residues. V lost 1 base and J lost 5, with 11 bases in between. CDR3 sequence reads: CASSLGGVQTGELFF. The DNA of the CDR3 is TGTGCCAGCAGCTTAGGTGGAGTACAAACCGGGGAGCTGTTTTTT.

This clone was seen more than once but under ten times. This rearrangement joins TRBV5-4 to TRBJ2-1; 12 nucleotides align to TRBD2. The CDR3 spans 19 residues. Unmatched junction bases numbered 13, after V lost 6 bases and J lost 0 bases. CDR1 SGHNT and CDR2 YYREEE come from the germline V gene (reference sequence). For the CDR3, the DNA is TGTGCCAGCACCCCCGGGACTAGCGGGTCCAAAAGCTCCTACAATGAGCAGTTCTTC. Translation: CASTPGTSGSKSSYNEQFF.

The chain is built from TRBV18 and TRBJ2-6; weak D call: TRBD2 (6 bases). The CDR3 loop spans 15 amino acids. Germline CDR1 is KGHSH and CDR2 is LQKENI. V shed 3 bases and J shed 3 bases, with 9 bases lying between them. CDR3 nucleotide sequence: TGTGCCAGCTCACCCCAGGGAGGTGGGGCCAACGTCCTGACTTTC. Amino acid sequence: CASSPQGGGANVLTF.

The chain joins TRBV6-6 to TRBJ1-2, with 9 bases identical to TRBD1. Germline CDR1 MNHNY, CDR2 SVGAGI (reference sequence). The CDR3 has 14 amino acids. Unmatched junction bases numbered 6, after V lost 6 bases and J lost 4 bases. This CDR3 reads CASSKPGQGYGYTF. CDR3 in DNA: TGTGCCAGCAGCAAACCGGGACAGGGCTATGGCTACACCTTC.

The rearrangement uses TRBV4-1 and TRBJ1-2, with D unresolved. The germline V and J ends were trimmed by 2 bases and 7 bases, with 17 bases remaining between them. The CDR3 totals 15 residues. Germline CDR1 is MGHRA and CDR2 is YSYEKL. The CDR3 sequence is CASSQYGLWISGYTF. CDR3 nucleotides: TGCGCCAGCAGCCAATATGGGTTATGGATTAGTGGCTACACCTTC.

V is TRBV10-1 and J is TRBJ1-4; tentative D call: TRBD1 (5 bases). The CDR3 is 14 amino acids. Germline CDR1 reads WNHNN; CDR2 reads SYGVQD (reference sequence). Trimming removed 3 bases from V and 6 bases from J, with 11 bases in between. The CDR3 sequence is CASSETGSDEKLFF. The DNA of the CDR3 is TGCGCCAGCAGTGAAACAGGCTCTGATGAAAAACTGTTTTTT.

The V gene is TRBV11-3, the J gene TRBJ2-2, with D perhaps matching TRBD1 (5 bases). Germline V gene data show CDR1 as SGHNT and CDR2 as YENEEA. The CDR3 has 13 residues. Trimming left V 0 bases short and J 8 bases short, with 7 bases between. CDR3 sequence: CASSLDREGELFF. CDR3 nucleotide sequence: TGTGCCAGCAGCTTAGACAGGGAAGGGGAGCTGTTTTTT. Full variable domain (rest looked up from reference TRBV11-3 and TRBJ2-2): EAGVVQSPRYKIIEKKQPVAFWCNPISGHNTLYWYLQNLGQGPELLIRYENEEAVDDSQLPKDRFSAERLKGVDSTLKIQPAELGDSAVYLCASSLDREGELFFGEGSRLTVL.

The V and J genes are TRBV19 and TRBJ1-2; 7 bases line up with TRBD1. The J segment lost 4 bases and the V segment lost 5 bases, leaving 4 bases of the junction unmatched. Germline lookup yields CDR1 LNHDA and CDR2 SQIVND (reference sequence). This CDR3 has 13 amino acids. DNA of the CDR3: TGTGCCAGTAGTCTCCGGACAGGCTATGGCTACACCTTC. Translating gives CASSLRTGYGYTF.

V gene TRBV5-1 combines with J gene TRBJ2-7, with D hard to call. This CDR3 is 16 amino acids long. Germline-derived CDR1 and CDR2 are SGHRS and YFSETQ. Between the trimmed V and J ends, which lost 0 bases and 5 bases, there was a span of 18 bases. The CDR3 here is CASSLGSETRAHEQYF. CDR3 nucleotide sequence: TGCGCCAGCAGCTTGGGATCGGAAACTCGGGCTCACGAGCAGTACTTC.

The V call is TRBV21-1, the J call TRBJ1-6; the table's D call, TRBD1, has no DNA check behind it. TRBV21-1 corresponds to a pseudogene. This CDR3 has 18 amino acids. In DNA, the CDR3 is TGTGCCAGCAGCCCTCCAGCGAGGGACAGGCTCTATAATTCACCCCTCCACTTT. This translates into CASSPPARDRLYNSPLHF.

The CDR3 coding sequence is TGTGCCAGCAGCTTAACCGGGACAGGCTCTGGAAACACCATATATTTT. Translated: CASSLTGTGSGNTIYF. The chain carries TRBV7-9 and TRBJ1-3; 8 positions match TRBD1. V shed 2 bases, J shed 0 bases, and the junction held 3 bases outside the gene matches. The germline gives CDR1 SEHNR, CDR2 FQNEAQ (reference sequence). The CDR3 contains 16 residues. Full variable domain (missing parts from reference TRBV7-9 and TRBJ1-3): DTGVSQNPRHKITKRGQNVTFRCDPISEHNRLYWYRQTLGQGPEFLTYFQNEAQLEKSRLLSDRFSAERPKGSFSTLEIQRTEQGDSAMYLCASSLTGTGSGNTIYFGEGSWLTVV.

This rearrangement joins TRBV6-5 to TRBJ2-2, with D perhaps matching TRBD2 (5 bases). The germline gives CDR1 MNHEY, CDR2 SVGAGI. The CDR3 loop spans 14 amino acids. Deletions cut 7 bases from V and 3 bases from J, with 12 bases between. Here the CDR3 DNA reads TGTGCCAGCATGGGGTTTAGCGACACCGGGGAGCTGTTTTTT. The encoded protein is CASMGFSDTGELFF.

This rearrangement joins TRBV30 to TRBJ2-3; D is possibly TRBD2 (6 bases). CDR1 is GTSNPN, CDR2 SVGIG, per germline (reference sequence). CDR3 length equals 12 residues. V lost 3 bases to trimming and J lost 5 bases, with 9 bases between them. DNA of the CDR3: TGTGCCTGGAGCAATAGCGGAGATACGCAGTATTTT. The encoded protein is CAWSNSGDTQYF.

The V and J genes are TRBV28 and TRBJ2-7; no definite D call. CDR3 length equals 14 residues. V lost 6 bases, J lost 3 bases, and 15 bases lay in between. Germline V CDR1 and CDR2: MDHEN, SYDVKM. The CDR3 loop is CASSPALGVYEQYF. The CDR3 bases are TGTGCCAGCAGCCCGGCTCTAGGCGTCTACGAGCAGTACTTC.

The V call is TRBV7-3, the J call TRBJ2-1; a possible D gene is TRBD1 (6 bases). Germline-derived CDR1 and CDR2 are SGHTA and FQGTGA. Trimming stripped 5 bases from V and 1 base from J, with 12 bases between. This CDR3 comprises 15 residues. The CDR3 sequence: CASSPLGGSYNEQFF. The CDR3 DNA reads TGTGCCAGCAGCCCATTAGGGGGATCCTACAATGAGCAGTTCTTC.

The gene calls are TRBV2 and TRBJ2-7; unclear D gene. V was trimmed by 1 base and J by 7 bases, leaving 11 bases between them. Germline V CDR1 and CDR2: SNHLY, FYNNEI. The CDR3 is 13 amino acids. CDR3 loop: CASSEVARLEQYF. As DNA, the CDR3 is TGTGCCAGCAGTGAAGTGGCTAGGCTTGAGCAGTACTTC.

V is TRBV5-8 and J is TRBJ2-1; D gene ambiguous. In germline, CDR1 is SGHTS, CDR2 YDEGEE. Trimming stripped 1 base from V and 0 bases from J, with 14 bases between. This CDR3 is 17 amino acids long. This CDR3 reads CASSLILIMPSYNEQFF. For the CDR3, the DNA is TGTGCCAGCAGCTTGATTTTGATCATGCCCTCCTACAATGAGCAGTTCTTC.

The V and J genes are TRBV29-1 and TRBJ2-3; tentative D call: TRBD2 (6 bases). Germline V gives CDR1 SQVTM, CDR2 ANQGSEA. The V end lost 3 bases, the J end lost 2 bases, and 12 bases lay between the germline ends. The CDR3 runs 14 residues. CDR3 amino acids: CSVDAGKHTDTQYF. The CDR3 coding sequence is TGCAGCGTTGATGCGGGGAAGCACACAGATACGCAGTATTTT.

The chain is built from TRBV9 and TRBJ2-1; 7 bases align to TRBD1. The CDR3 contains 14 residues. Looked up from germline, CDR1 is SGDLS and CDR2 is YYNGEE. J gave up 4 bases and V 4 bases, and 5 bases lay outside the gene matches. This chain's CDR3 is CASSTRDSYNEQFF. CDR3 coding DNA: TGTGCCAGCAGCACCCGGGACAGTTACAATGAGCAGTTCTTC.

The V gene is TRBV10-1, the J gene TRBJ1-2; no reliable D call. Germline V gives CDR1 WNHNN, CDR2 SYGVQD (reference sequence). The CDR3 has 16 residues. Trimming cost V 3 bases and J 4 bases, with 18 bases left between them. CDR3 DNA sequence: TGCGCCAGCAGTGAAGTGATGGGGAAAAAAAGCTATGGCTACACCTTC. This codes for CASSEVMGKKSYGYTF.

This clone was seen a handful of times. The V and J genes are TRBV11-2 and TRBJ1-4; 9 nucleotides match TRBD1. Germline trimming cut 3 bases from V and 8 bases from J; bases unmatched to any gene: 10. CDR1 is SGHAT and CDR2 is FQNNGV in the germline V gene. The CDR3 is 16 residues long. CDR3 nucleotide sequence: TGTGCCAGCAGCTTTTGGGACAGGGAAAACGGGGAAAAACTGTTTTTT. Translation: CASSFWDRENGEKLFF.

In nucleotides, the CDR3 is TGCGCCAGCAGCTTGCTGGCTAGTGACACCGGGGAGCTGTTTTTT. Translated, it gives CASSLLASDTGELFF. The rearrangement joins TRBV5-1 to TRBJ2-2, with D uncertain. V lost 1 base to trimming and J lost 3 bases, with 10 bases between them. The CDR3 is 15 amino acids. CDR1 and CDR2 from the germline V gene are SGHRS and YFSETQ.

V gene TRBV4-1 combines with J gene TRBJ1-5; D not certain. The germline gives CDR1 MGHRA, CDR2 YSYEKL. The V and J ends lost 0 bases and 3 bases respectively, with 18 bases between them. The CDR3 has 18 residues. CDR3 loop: CASSQDNMKGTFNQPQHF. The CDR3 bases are TGCGCCAGCAGCCAAGATAACATGAAGGGAACCTTCAATCAGCCCCAGCATTTT.

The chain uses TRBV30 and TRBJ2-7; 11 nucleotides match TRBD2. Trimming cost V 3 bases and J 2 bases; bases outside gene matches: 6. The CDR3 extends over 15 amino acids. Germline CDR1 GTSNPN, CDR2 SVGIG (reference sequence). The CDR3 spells CAWRLAGGNTYEQYF. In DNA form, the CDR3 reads TGTGCCTGGAGGCTAGCGGGAGGTAATACCTACGAGCAGTACTTC.